These 9 T cell receptor beta chains were all obtained from the same sample, sequenced in a study of patients and donors after allogeneic stem cell transplantation. TCRdb itself ran the RT-PCR reads through MiXCR, one entry per CDR3 protein. The sample yields roughly 940,000 distinct CDR3 sequences, 15% to 20% seen once. Sequencing input: blood, either unsorted or a sorted T cell fraction (not recorded which). The receptor source for this set is a human donor who was either an allogeneic HSCT recipient or a stem cell or donor lymphocyte infusion donor (not recorded which). It is not recorded whose cells these are; they may come from a transplant donor.

This clonotype occurred a few times. The rearrangement uses TRBV14 and TRBJ2-4; either TRBD1 or TRBD2 may fit D (6 bases each). The germline CDR1 and CDR2 sequences are SGHDN and FVKESK. This CDR3 region has 17 residues. Trimming removed 0 bases from V and 6 bases from J, with 18 bases in between. Here the CDR3 DNA reads TGTGCCAGCAGCCAAGAAGAGGGGGGTAGGGTAAGAAACATTCAGTACTTC. It is translated as CASSQEEGGRVRNIQYF.

This clonotype was found a few times. This chain connects TRBV20-1 to TRBJ2-7, with TRBD2 as a possible D gene (6 bases). Trimming took off 2 bases at V and 4 bases at J, with 9 bases between the two ends. The CDR3 length is 12 residues. Germline-derived CDR1 and CDR2 are DFQATT and SNEGSKA (reference sequence). This chain's CDR3 is CSARLATYEQYF. The CDR3, as DNA: TGCAGTGCTAGACTAGCGACGTACGAGCAGTACTTC.

The V call is TRBV2, the J call TRBJ1-1, with D unresolved. Germline V gene data show CDR1 as SNHLY and CDR2 as FYNNEI. V was trimmed by 10 bases and J by 1 base, leaving 19 bases between them. The CDR3 is 15 amino acids. Written as DNA, the CDR3 is TGTGCCATCCAAGACCCGGGAGTCGGGAACACTGAAGCTTTCTTT. It specifies CAIQDPGVGNTEAFF.

This clonotype appeared a few times. This rearrangement joins TRBV28 to TRBJ1-1, with a tentative D call TRBD1 (5 bases). V gave up 5 bases and J gave up 10 bases, with 17 bases separating them. The CDR3 sequence is 13 residues long. Germline values: CDR1 MDHEN, CDR2 SYDVKM. CDR3 nucleotide sequence: TGTGCCAGCAGTATAACAGGACCCGTTCCAGCTTTCTTT. Encoded protein: CASSITGPVPAFF.

This clonotype was recorded a few times. The rearrangement links TRBV5-1 to TRBJ2-2; TRBD2 is a possible D gene (6 bases). The CDR3 is made up of 19 amino acids. V shed 3 bases and J shed 2 bases, with 23 bases lying between them. Germline V gene sequence: CDR1 SGHRS, CDR2 YFSETQ. CDR3 in amino acids: CASSYALRVGSVNTGELFF. In nucleotides, the CDR3 is TGCGCCAGCAGCTACGCTTTGAGGGTCGGGAGTGTTAACACCGGGGAGCTGTTTTTT.

This clonotype was counted a few times. The CDR3: CSARASGPSSYNSPLHF. The CDR3 bases are TGCAGTGCGCGGGCGAGTGGCCCGAGCTCCTATAATTCACCCCTCCACTTT. The rearrangement links TRBV20-1 to TRBJ1-6; D remains unclear. The CDR3 covers 17 residues. Germline-derived CDR1 and CDR2 are DFQATT and SNEGSKA (reference sequence). Between the trimmed V and J ends, which lost 6 bases and 0 bases, there was a span of 18 bases.

In its sample, this clonotype was seen a few times. The DNA for the CDR3 is TGTGCCACCAGCAGAAGCGGGGGGGAAACAGATACGCAGTATTTT. Translating gives CATSRSGGETDTQYF. The gene calls are TRBV15 and TRBJ2-3; 10 bases map to TRBD2. The CDR3 runs 15 residues. From germline, CDR1 is LNHNV and CDR2 YYDKDF (reference sequence). The V segment lost 2 bases and the J segment 3 bases; nucleotides outside the gene matches: 2.

The V gene is TRBV14, the J gene TRBJ2-2, with D uncertain. The CDR3 runs to 16 residues. V lost 0 bases, J lost 5 bases, and 13 bases lay in between. Per germline, CDR1 SGHDN and CDR2 FVKESK. CDR3 region: CASSQDFSRITGELFF. DNA of the CDR3: TGTGCCAGCAGCCAAGATTTTTCTCGGATTACCGGGGAGCTGTTTTTT.

The chain is built from TRBV2 and TRBJ2-3; 7 nucleotides align to TRBD1. The germline CDR1 and CDR2 sequences are SNHLY and FYNNEI. The junction had 6 bases not matched to a gene; V was cut back by 6 bases and J by 0 bases. CDR3 length: 15 amino acids. DNA of the CDR3: TGTGCCAGCAGCCTCCACAGGGGAAGCACAGATACGCAGTATTTT. Its translation is CASSLHRGSTDTQYF.